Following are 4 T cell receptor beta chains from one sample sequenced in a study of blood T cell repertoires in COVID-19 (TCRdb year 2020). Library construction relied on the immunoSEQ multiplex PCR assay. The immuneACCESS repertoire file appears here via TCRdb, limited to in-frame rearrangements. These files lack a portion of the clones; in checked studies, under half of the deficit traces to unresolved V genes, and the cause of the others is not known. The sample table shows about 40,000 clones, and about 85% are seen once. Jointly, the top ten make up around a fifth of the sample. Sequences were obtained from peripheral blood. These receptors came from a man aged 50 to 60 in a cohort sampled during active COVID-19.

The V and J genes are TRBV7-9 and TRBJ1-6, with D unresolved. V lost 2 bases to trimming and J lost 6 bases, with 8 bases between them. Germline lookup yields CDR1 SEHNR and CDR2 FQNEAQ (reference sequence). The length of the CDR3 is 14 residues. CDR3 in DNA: TGTGCCAGCAGCTTACCCTACGCTAATTCACCCCTCCACTTT. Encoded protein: CASSLPYANSPLHF. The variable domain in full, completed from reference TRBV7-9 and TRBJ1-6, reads DTGVSQNPRHKITKRGQNVTFRCDPISEHNRLYWYRQTLGQGPEFLTYFQNEAQLEKSRLLSDRFSAERPKGSFSTLEIQRTEQGDSAMYLCASSLPYANSPLHFGNGTRLTVT.

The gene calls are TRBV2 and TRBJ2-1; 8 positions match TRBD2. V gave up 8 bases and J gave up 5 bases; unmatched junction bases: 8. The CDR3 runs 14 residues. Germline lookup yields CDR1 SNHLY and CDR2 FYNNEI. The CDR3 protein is CASFGAGAHNEQFF. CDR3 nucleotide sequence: TGTGCCAGCTTTGGAGCGGGAGCCCACAATGAGCAGTTCTTC.

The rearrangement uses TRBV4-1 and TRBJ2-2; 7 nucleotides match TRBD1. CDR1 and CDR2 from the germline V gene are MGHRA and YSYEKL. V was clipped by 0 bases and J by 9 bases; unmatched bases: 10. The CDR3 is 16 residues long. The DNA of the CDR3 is TGCGCCAGCAGCCAAGATGAGGGACAGCCAACTCGGGAGCTGTTTTTT. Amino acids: CASSQDEGQPTRELFF.

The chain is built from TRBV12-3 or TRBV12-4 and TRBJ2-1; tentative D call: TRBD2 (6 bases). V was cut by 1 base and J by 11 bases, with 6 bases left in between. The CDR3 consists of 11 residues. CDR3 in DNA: TGTGCCAGCAGTTTAGGCGGGAAGCAGTTCTTC. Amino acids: CASSLGGKQFF.